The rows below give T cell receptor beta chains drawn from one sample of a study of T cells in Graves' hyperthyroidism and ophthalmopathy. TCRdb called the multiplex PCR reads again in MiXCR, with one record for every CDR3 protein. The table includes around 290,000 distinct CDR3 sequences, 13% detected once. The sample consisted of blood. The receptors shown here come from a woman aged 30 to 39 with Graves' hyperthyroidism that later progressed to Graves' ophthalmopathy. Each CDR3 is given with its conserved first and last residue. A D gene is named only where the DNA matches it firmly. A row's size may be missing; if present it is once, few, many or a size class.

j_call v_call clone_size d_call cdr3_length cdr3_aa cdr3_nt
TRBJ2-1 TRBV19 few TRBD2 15 CASSTGGLVLNEQFF TGTGCCAGTTCCACCGGGGGACTAGTTTTGAATGAGCAGTTCTTC
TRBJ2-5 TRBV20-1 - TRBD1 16 CSARDLGQGRGETQYF TGCAGTGCTAGAGATCTCGGACAGGGGCGAGGAGAGACCCAGTACTTC
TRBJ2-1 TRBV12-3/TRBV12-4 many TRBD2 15 CASIPGTSADNEQFF TGTGCCAGCATCCCCGGGACTAGCGCAGACAATGAGCAGTTCTTC
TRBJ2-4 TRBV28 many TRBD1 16 CASSFFIRDSLSIQYF TGTGCCAGCAGTTTTTTTATCCGGGACAGTCTCAGCATTCAGTACTTC
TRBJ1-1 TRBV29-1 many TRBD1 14 CSVRQGARDTEAFF TGCAGCGTCAGACAGGGGGCACGGGACACTGAAGCTTTCTTT
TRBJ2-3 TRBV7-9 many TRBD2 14 CASSLVTSVDTQYF TGTGCCAGCAGCTTAGTCACTAGCGTGGATACGCAGTATTTT
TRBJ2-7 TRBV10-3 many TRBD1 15 CAISRTGKDSYEQYF TGTGCCATCAGTAGGACAGGGAAGGACTCCTACGAGCAGTACTTC
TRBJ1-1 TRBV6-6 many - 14 CASSYSRRATEAFF TGTGCCAGCAGTTACTCGAGAAGGGCCACTGAAGCTTTCTTT
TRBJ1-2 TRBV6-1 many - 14 CASSYPPPGGGYTF TGTGCCAGCAGTTACCCTCCCCCTGGGGGAGGCTACACCTTC
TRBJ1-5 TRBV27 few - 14 CASSLKGFGQPQHF TGTGCCAGCAGTTTAAAGGGGTTCGGTCAGCCCCAGCATTTT
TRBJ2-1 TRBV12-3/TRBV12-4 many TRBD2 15 CASRQSSGRSIEQFF TGTGCCAGCAGGCAATCTAGCGGGCGTAGTATTGAGCAGTTCTTC
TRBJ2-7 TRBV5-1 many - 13 CASSPPPRLEQYF TGCGCCAGCAGCCCCCCCCCCCGGCTCGAGCAGTACTTC
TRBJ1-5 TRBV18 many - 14 CASSRQAGNQPQHF TGTGCCAGCTCAAGACAGGCGGGCAATCAGCCCCAGCATTTT
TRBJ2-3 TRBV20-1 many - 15 CSAEIRGGSGDTQYF TGCAGTGCGGAGATCCGTGGGGGGAGTGGGGATACGCAGTATTTT
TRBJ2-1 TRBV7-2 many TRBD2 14 CASSPLLGTSKQFF TGTGCCAGCAGCCCCCTCCTGGGGACTAGTAAGCAGTTCTTC
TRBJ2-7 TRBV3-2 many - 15 CASSQDRQSSYEQYF TGTGCCAGCAGCCAAGACAGACAGTCCTCCTACGAGCAGTACTTC
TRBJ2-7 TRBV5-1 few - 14 CASSFEGGWYEQYF TGCGCCAGCAGCTTTGAGGGAGGATGGTACGAGCAGTACTTC
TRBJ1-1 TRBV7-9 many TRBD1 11 CAGTGMGEAFF TGTGCCGGGACAGGTATGGGTGAAGCTTTCTTT
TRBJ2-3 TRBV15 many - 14 CATSNLMEGDTQYF TGTGCCACCAGCAACCTGATGGAGGGAGATACGCAGTATTTT
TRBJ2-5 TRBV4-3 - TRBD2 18 CASSQESYGGRARETQYF TGCGCCAGCAGCCAAGAATCATATGGGGGGAGGGCCCGAGAGACCCAGTACTTC
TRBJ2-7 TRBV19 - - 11 CASTSYGEQYF TGTGCCAGTACTTCGTATGGCGAGCAGTACTTC
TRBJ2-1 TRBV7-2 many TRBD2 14 CASSRLAAYNEQFF TGTGCCAGCAGTCGACTAGCGGCCTACAATGAGCAGTTCTTC
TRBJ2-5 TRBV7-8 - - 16 CASSLVSTDPQETQYF TGTGCCAGCAGCTTAGTTTCAACCGATCCCCAAGAGACCCAGTACTTC
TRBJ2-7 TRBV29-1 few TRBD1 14 CSVDRGTGEDEQYF TGCAGCGTTGACAGGGGGACAGGGGAAGACGAGCAGTACTTC
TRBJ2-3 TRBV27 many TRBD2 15 CASSLTSLSTDTQYF TGTGCCAGCAGTCTGACTAGCCTGAGCACAGATACGCAGTATTTT
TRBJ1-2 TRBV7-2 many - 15 CASSPASRTGYGYTF TGTGCCAGCAGCCCCGCGTCCCGGACCGGCTATGGCTACACCTTC
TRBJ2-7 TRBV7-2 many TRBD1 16 CASSLGLAGGNYEQYF TGTGCCAGCAGCTTAGGTCTGGCAGGGGGCAACTACGAGCAGTACTTC
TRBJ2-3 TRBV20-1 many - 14 CSASLVGALDTQYF TGCAGTGCTTCCCTTGTAGGGGCCTTAGATACGCAGTATTTT
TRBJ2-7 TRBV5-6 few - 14 CASSFNSAAYEQYF TGTGCCAGCAGCTTTAACAGCGCCGCCTACGAGCAGTACTTC
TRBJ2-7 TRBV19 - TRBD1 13 CASALDRGYEQYF TGTGCCAGTGCGCTTGACAGGGGCTACGAGCAGTACTTC
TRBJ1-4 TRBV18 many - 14 CASSPTAVGEKLFF TGTGCCAGCTCACCAACGGCTGTGGGGGAAAAACTGTTTTTT
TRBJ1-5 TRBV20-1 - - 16 CSAIPTGFYSNQPQHF TGCAGTGCTATTCCGACAGGCTTTTATAGCAATCAGCCCCAGCATTTT
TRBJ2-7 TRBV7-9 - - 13 CASSWDGSHEQYF TGTGCCAGCAGCTGGGATGGGAGCCACGAGCAGTACTTC
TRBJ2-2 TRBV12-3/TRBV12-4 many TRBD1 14 CASSGQGIAGELFF TGTGCCAGCAGCGGACAGGGGATAGCCGGGGAGCTGTTTTTT
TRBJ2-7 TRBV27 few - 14 CASRASAYSYEQYF TGTGCCAGCAGAGCTAGCGCTTACTCCTACGAGCAGTACTTC
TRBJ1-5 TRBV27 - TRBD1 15 CASSPSGQYNQPQHF TGTGCCAGCAGTCCCTCGGGACAGTACAATCAGCCCCAGCATTTT
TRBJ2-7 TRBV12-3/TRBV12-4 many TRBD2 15 CASSSPSGGPYEQYF TGTGCCAGCAGCAGCCCTAGCGGAGGACCCTACGAGCAGTACTTC
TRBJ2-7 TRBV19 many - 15 CASSIFAGTTYEQYF TGTGCCAGTAGTATATTTGCAGGAACGACCTACGAGCAGTACTTC
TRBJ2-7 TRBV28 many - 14 CASSLLEGTDEQYF TGTGCCAGCAGTTTATTGGAGGGCACAGACGAGCAGTACTTC
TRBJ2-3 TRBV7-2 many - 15 CASSFGRTTTDTQYF TGTGCCAGCAGCTTCGGACGGACGACCACAGATACGCAGTATTTT
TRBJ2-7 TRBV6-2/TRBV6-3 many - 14 CASEDPLSSYEQYF TGTGCCAGCGAAGACCCCCTCAGCTCCTACGAGCAGTACTTC
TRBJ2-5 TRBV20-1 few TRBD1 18 CSALIPGQGAGGQETQYF TGCAGTGCTTTAATACCGGGACAGGGGGCGGGGGGCCAAGAGACCCAGTACTTC
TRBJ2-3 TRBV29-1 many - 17 CSVEDVAGKRSTDTQYF TGCAGCGTTGAAGATGTGGCAGGGAAGAGGAGCACAGATACGCAGTATTTT
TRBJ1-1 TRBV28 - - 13 CASTAGLNTEAFF TGTGCCAGCACCGCCGGGCTGAACACTGAAGCTTTCTTT
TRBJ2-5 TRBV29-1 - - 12 CSVEPVLGTQYF TGCAGCGTTGAGCCGGTGTTAGGGACCCAGTACTTC
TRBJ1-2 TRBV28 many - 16 CASSYPGPATNYGYTF TGTGCCAGCAGTTACCCAGGCCCTGCTACTAACTATGGCTACACCTTC
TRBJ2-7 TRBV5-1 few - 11 CASAGSYEQYF TGCGCCAGCGCCGGGAGCTACGAGCAGTACTTC
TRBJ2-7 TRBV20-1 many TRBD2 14 CSARGLAGHYEQYF TGCAGTGCTAGGGGACTAGCGGGACACTACGAGCAGTACTTC
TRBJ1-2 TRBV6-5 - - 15 CASSYSHGGGYDYTF TGTGCCAGCAGTTACTCACACGGGGGCGGCTATGACTACACCTTC
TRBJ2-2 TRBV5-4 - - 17 CAYKHRLVGVRTGELFF TGTGCTTATAAGCACCGACTAGTGGGAGTTCGCACCGGGGAGCTGTTTTTT
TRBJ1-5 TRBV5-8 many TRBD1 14 CASSPGQGKQPQHF TGTGCCAGCAGCCCCGGACAGGGTAAACAGCCCCAGCATTTT
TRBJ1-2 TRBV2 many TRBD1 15 CASSPRDRINYGYTF TGTGCCAGTTCCCCTCGGGACAGAATTAACTATGGCTACACCTTC